The 19 T cell receptor beta chains listed next were all sequenced from one sample in a study of shared clonotypes between healthy human individuals. Assay used: immunoSEQ multiplex PCR; TCRdb lists only in-frame clones, some missing. The data show approximately 340,000 clones, 74% seen once. Sequenced material: memory CD4+ T cells sorted from blood. Subset denoted: CD45RA-negative fraction. These receptor sequences come from a young man in good health.

This clone appeared many times. J is TRBJ2-3 and V is TRBV5-1; D call uncertain. The CDR3 extends over 13 amino acids. CDR1 is SGHRS, CDR2 YFSETQ, per germline. V was cut by 0 bases and J by 2 bases, with 4 bases left in between. CDR3 in amino acids: CASSLAYTDTQYF. The CDR3, as DNA: TGCGCCAGCAGCTTGGCCTACACAGATACGCAGTATTTT.

The J gene is TRBJ2-5, the V gene TRBV4-3, with 11 bases matching TRBD2. The V and J ends lost 2 bases and 0 bases, in that order; junction bases with no gene match: 11. The CDR3 covers 19 residues. Germline CDR1 LGHNA, CDR2 YSLEER. CDR3 sequence (DNA): TGCGCCAGCAGCCAACTAGCGGGAGGCCAACCAAAAGACCAAGAGACCCAGTACTTC. Amino acids: CASSQLAGGQPKDQETQYF.

There are many counts of this clone. This chain links TRBV18 with TRBJ2-3; TRBD2 matches 8 bases. The germline V gene has CDR1 KGHSH and CDR2 LQKENI. This CDR3 comprises 17 residues. V lost 5 bases and J lost 0; bases outside the gene matches: 10. CDR3 coding DNA: TGTGCCAGCTCAGCACTCACTAGCGGTCTGAGCACAGATACGCAGTATTTT. This gives the protein CASSALTSGLSTDTQYF.

The rearrangement uses TRBV29-1 and TRBJ2-1, with D possibly TRBD1 on 5 matching bases. Trimming took off 4 bases at V and 8 bases at J, with 15 bases between the two ends. Germline V gene sequence: CDR1 SQVTM, CDR2 ANQGSEA. CDR3 length: 13 amino acids. DNA for the CDR3: TGCAGCGTTGGCTCAGGGTCTCCCGATGAGCAGTTCTTC. Protein: CSVGSGSPDEQFF.

V is TRBV5-1 and J is TRBJ2-2; the match to TRBD1 covers 7 bases. Germline CDR1 reads SGHRS; CDR2 reads YFSETQ. The CDR3 contains 15 residues. After removal of 5 bases from V and 5 bases from J, the junction contained 9 bases not matched to a gene. The CDR3 DNA reads as TGCGCCAGCAGTCCGGCGAAGGGACAGACCGGGGAGCTGTTTTTT. This encodes CASSPAKGQTGELFF.

The chain links TRBV10-3 to TRBJ2-6, with 7 nucleotides matching TRBD1. From germline, CDR1 is ENHRY and CDR2 SYGVKD. There are 18 residues in the CDR3. The trim removed 4 bases at V and 0 bases at J, leaving 9 bases unmatched. Here the CDR3 DNA reads TGTGCCATCAGTGGACAGGGCTTAAGTAACTCTGGGGCCAACGTCCTGACTTTC. Residues: CAISGQGLSNSGANVLTF.

The genes are TRBV6-1 and TRBJ2-7, with a possible D match to TRBD2 (6 bases). The germline V gene has CDR1 MNHNS and CDR2 SASEGT. The CDR3 loop spans 14 amino acids. With 8 bases removed from V and 0 bases from J, the gap between germline ends came to 14 bases. CDR3 in amino acids: CASSPRTTSYEQYF. The CDR3, as DNA: TGTGCCAGCTCCCCTAGGACTACCTCCTACGAGCAGTACTTC.

The CDR3 nucleotides are TGTGCCAGCAGTTTCTCCACCCGGCCCCGACTAGCGGCCTACAATGAGCAGTTCTTC. This translates into CASSFSTRPRLAAYNEQFF. The chain combines TRBV27 with TRBJ2-1; TRBD2 agrees at 9 bases. Trimming removed 3 bases from V and 2 bases from J; junction bases left unmatched: 14. Germline V lookup: CDR1 MNHEY, CDR2 SMNVEV (reference sequence). This CDR3 region has 19 residues.

The chain links TRBV19 to TRBJ2-6, with unresolved D. The ends were cut back, 1 base at V and 0 bases at J, with 10 bases in the middle. CDR3 length: 17 residues. Germline lookup yields CDR1 LNHDA and CDR2 SQIVND (reference sequence). The CDR3 sequence: CASSIAVPSSGANVLTF. For the CDR3, the DNA is TGTGCCAGTAGTATAGCCGTCCCGAGCTCTGGGGCCAACGTCCTGACTTTC.

There are a few counts of this clone. The chain joins TRBV6-1 to TRBJ2-5, with D perhaps matching TRBD1 or TRBD2 (6 bases each). The CDR3 length is 15 residues. Trimming took 6 bases from V and 5 from J, leaving 19 bases between them. Germline-derived CDR1 and CDR2 are MNHNS and SASEGT. CDR3: CASRRTEGEWETQYF. The CDR3 DNA is TGTGCCAGCAGAAGAACGGAGGGGGAATGGGAGACCCAGTACTTC.

There are a few counts of this clone. The rearrangement links TRBV5-1 to TRBJ2-5; D is possibly TRBD2 (6 bases). The V end lost 1 base, the J end lost 5 bases, and 15 bases lay between the germline ends. CDR3 size: 15 residues. Germline CDR1 reads SGHRS; CDR2 reads YFSETQ. For the CDR3, the DNA is TGCGCCAGCAGCTTGAACGGTTTGAGCGGGGAGACCCAGTACTTC. It encodes CASSLNGLSGETQYF.

The chain recombines TRBV29-1 with TRBJ2-7, with 7 nucleotides matching TRBD1. This CDR3 is built from 13 residues. Germline V gives CDR1 SQVTM, CDR2 ANQGSEA. With 5 bases clipped from V and 5 bases from J, the junction kept 9 bases outside the gene matches. In nucleotides, the CDR3 is TGCAGCGTTACCCCTGACAGGGAGCACGAGCAGTACTTC. Its translation: CSVTPDREHEQYF.

The chain employs TRBV19 and TRBJ1-4; 9 nucleotides align to TRBD1. The length of the CDR3 is 16 residues. The V gene end was trimmed by 0 bases and the J gene end by 8 bases; junction bases not matched to a gene: 7. CDR1 is LNHDA and CDR2 is SQIVND in the germline V gene (reference sequence). The CDR3 is CASSIDSTGGGEKLFF. CDR3 nucleotides: TGTGCCAGTAGTATAGACTCGACAGGGGGAGGCGAAAAACTGTTTTTT.

The chain is built from TRBV10-1 and TRBJ2-7; TRBD2 agrees at 11 bases. Losses at the gene ends were 5 bases for V and 2 bases for J; bases not matched to a gene: 2. This CDR3 comprises 14 residues. The V gene's germline CDR1 is WNHNN and CDR2 SYGVQD (reference sequence). The CDR3 is CASSRLAGTYEQYF. CDR3 in DNA: TGCGCCAGCAGTAGACTAGCGGGAACCTACGAGCAGTACTTC.

Concerning this clone itself: This sequence may be a read error, since a much larger clone differs from it by one base. The chain joins TRBV19 to TRBJ1-5; 8 nucleotides align to TRBD1. The CDR3 length is 14 residues. Unmatched junction bases numbered 5, after V lost 5 bases and J lost 5 bases. Germline CDR1 and CDR2: LNHDA and SQIVND (reference sequence). The CDR3 loop is CASSYRGGDQPQHF. CDR3 in DNA: TGTGCCAGTAGTTACAGGGGGGGGGATCAGCCCCAGCATTTT.

This clone showed up many times. The chain recombines TRBV28 with TRBJ1-2; D is uncertain. The CDR3 spans 12 residues. V was cut by 6 bases and J by 6 bases, with 11 bases left in between. Germline V gene lookup returns CDR1 MDHEN and CDR2 SYDVKM. The CDR3 loop reads CASSRPGHGYTF. For the CDR3, the DNA is TGTGCCAGCAGCCGCCCGGGCCATGGCTACACCTTC.

The V call is TRBV5-1, the J call TRBJ2-5; no clear D gene. Germline CDR1 SGHRS, CDR2 YFSETQ. Trimming pared 0 bases from V and 3 bases from J, leaving 9 bases between. The CDR3 loop spans 14 amino acids. This CDR3 reads CASSLVGNEETQYF. For the CDR3, the DNA is TGCGCCAGCAGCTTGGTCGGTAACGAAGAGACCCAGTACTTC.

This clone was found a few times. This chain links TRBV19 with TRBJ2-1; 8 positions agree with TRBD2. Per the germline V gene, CDR1 is LNHDA and CDR2 is SQIVND (reference sequence). The CDR3 spans 17 residues. Trimming removed 5 bases from V and 2 bases from J; junction bases left unmatched: 11. The CDR3 DNA reads TGTGCCAGTAGTGCCCGAGCCGGGAGGGTCACCTACAATGAGCAGTTCTTC. Protein sequence: CASSARAGRVTYNEQFF.

This chain links TRBV15 with TRBJ1-5, with 10 bases aligning to TRBD1. Trimming removed 0 bases from V and 6 bases from J; junction bases left unmatched: 2. Germline lookup yields CDR1 LNHNV and CDR2 YYDKDF (reference sequence). CDR3 length: 15 amino acids. The CDR3 nucleotides read TGTGCCACCAGCAGAGACGGACAGGGGGTTCAGCCCCAGCATTTT. Its translation: CATSRDGQGVQPQHF.